This TCR beta chain stems from a study of graft-versus-host responses after intestinal transplantation. A word on this clone: Its antigen is currently unknown.

This CDR3 has 16 amino acids. In germline, CDR1 is SGHTS, CDR2 YDEGEE. Germline trimming cut 3 bases from V and 7 bases from J; bases unmatched to any gene: 10. TCRdb's copy holds only in-frame clones and misses some; the assay was immunoSEQ multiplex PCR. The table has some 92,000 clones, more than 90% seen once. The material sequenced was unstimulated CD4+ T cells sorted from spleen or lymph node cells, taken before intestinal transplant. V and J are TRBV5-8 and TRBJ2-1; 10 bases fit TRBD1. This clonotype was sampled from a human donor who received an intestinal transplant. This CDR3 reads CASSSVRDRGWNEQFF. CDR3 DNA: TGTGCCAGCAGCTCCGTACGGGACAGGGGATGGAATGAGCAGTTCTTC.